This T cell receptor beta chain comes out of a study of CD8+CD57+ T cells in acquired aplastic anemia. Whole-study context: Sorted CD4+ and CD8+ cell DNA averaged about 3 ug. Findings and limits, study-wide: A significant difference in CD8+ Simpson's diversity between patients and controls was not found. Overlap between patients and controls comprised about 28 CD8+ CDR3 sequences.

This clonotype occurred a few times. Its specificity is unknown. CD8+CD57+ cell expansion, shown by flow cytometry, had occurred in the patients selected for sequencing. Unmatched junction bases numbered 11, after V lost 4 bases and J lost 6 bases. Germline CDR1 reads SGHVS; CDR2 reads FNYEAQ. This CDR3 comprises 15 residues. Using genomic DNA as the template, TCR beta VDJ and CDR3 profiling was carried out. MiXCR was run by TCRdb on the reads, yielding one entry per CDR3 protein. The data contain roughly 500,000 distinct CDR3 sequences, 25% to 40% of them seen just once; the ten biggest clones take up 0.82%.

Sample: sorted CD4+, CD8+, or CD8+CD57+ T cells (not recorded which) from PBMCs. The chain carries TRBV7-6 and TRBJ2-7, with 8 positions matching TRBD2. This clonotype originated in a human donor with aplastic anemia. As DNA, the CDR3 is TGTGCCAGCAGCTCCTATCGGGGGGGGCCGGGCGAGCAGTACTTC. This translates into CASSSYRGGPGEQYF.